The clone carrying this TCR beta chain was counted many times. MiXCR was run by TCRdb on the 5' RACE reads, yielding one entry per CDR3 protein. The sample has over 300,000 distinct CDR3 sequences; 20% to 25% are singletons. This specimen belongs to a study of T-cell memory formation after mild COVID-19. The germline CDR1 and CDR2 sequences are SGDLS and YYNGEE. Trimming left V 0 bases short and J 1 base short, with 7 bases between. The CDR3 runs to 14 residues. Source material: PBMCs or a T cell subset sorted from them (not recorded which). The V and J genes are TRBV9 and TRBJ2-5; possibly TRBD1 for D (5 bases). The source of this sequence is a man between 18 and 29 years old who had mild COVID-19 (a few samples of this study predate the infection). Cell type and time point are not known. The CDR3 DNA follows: TGTGCCAGCAGCGTAGGGGGCACCCAAGAGACCCAGTACTTC. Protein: CASSVGGTQETQYF.